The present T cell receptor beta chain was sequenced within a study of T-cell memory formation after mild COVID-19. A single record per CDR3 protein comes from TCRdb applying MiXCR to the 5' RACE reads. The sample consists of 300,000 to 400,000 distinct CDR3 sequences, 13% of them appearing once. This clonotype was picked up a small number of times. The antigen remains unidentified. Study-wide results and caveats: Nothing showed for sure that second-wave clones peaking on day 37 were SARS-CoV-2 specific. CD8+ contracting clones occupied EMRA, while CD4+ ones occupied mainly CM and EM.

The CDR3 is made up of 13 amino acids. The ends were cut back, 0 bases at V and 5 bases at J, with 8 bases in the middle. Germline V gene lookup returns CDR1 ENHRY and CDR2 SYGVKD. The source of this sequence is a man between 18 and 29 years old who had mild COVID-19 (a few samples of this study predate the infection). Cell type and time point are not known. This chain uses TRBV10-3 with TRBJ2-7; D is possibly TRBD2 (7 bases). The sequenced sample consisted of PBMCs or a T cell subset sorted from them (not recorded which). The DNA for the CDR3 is TGTGCCATCAGTGAGTCCGGGGGGCACGAGCAGTACTTC. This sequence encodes CAISESGGHEQYF.